This entry lists 10 T cell receptor beta chains sequenced from one sample in a study of control samples from healthy donors and cancer patients. Clones were sequenced by immunoSEQ multiplex PCR, and TCRdb holds only the in-frame ones, with some missing. Among about 70,000 clones listed, about 95% were seen once. Sequenced material: blood. The source is a woman aged 25 to 39 in good health.

V gene TRBV5-1 combines with J gene TRBJ1-4; tentative D call: TRBD1 (6 bases). Germline loops: CDR1 SGHRS, CDR2 YFSETQ. Trimming shortened V by 4 bases and J by 3 bases, and 10 bases separated the two germline ends. The CDR3 sequence is 14 residues long. CDR3 sequence reads: CASSKDSPNEKLFF. CDR3 nucleotides: TGCGCCAGCAGCAAGGACAGCCCTAATGAAAAACTGTTTTTT. Using reference TRBV5-1 and TRBJ1-4 for the parts outside the CDR3, the full variable domain is KAGVTQTPRYLIKTRGQQVTLSCSPISGHRSVSWYQQTPGQGLQFLFEYFSETQRNKGNFPGRFSGRQFSNSRSEMNVSTLELGDSALYLCASSKDSPNEKLFFGSGTQLSVL.

As DNA, the CDR3 is TGTGCCAGTAGCTGGACAGGGGGCGAAAAACTGTTTTTT. Encoded protein: CASSWTGGEKLFF. The chain is built from TRBV19 and TRBJ1-4; 11 bases match TRBD1. The CDR3 is 13 amino acids. CDR1 and CDR2 from the germline V gene are LNHDA and SQIVND (reference sequence). The V segment lost 6 bases and the J segment 8 bases; nucleotides outside the gene matches: 2.

The rearrangement uses TRBV19 and TRBJ1-4; D might be TRBD1 (5 bases). Germline lookup yields CDR1 LNHDA and CDR2 SQIVND (reference sequence). The V and J ends lost 5 bases and 8 bases respectively, with 15 bases between them. This CDR3 is built from 14 residues. CDR3 DNA: TGTGCCAGTAGTCTGGTCAGGGATCTAGAAAAACTGTTTTTT. It codes for CASSLVRDLEKLFF.

V is TRBV28 and J is TRBJ1-6; maybe TRBD1 (5 bases). V lost 3 bases, J lost 6 bases, and 9 bases lay in between. CDR1 and CDR2 (germline): MDHEN, SYDVKM. The CDR3 is 14 amino acids. Written as DNA, the CDR3 is TGTGCCAGCAGTTTTCAGGGTGGTAATTCACCCCTCCACTTT. Protein product: CASSFQGGNSPLHF. Full variable domain (missing parts from reference TRBV28 and TRBJ1-6): DVKVTQSSRYLVKRTGEKVFLECVQDMDHENMFWYRQDPGLGLRLIYFSYDVKMKEKGDIPEGYSVSREKKERFSLILESASTNQTSMYLCASSFQGGNSPLHFGNGTRLTVT.

CDR3 residues: CASSRSGGPSDTQYF. CDR3 coding DNA: TGCGCCAGCAGCAGATCGGGGGGGCCATCAGATACGCAGTATTTT. The chain recombines TRBV5-1 with TRBJ2-3; TRBD2 agrees at 8 bases. J gave up 4 bases and V 4 bases, and 8 bases lay outside the gene matches. CDR1 and CDR2 from the germline V gene are SGHRS and YFSETQ. The length of the CDR3 is 15 residues.

The V and J genes are TRBV6-5 and TRBJ2-2, with D unclear. From germline, CDR1 is MNHEY and CDR2 SVGAGI. This CDR3 is 12 amino acids long. V gave up 6 bases and J gave up 5 bases, with 7 bases separating them. The CDR3 is CASRTLTGELFF. The CDR3 nucleotides are TGTGCCAGCAGGACACTTACCGGGGAGCTGTTTTTT.

The chain carries TRBV6-2 or TRBV6-3 and TRBJ1-2; no firm D call. Germline V gene sequence: CDR1 MNHEY, CDR2 SVGEGT. V was shortened by 3 bases and J by 10 bases, with 12 bases between the two germline ends. The CDR3 runs to 12 residues. The CDR3 DNA reads as TGTGCCAGCAGTTATGCCACCATAGCCTACACCTTC. Its translation: CASSYATIAYTF.

The chain recombines TRBV6-5 with TRBJ1-1; maybe TRBD1 (6 bases). The CDR3 contains 14 residues. Trimming removed 1 base at V and 4 bases at J, with 10 bases between. Germline lookup yields CDR1 MNHEY and CDR2 SVGAGI. Written as DNA, the CDR3 is TGTGCCAGCAGTTACTACAGGGAGCGCACTGAAGCTTTCTTT. This translates into CASSYYRERTEAFF.

The V gene is TRBV29-1, the J gene TRBJ1-1, with D maybe TRBD1 (5 bases). Trimming shortened V by 1 base and J by 4 bases, and 16 bases separated the two germline ends. The germline CDR1 and CDR2 sequences are SQVTM and ANQGSEA. This CDR3 is 15 amino acids long. The CDR3 sequence: CSVEGGVVWATEAFF. CDR3 DNA sequence: TGCAGCGTTGAAGGGGGGGTGGTCTGGGCCACTGAAGCTTTCTTT.

This clone has just one count. The V and J genes are TRBV20-1 and TRBJ1-2, with a possible D match to TRBD1 (5 bases). V was pared by 7 bases and J by 4 bases, with 13 bases between. Germline V lookup: CDR1 DFQATT, CDR2 SNEGSKA (reference sequence). The CDR3 totals 12 residues. CDR3 sequence reads: CSVSTGSYGYTF. CDR3 coding DNA: TGCAGTGTTAGTACAGGTTCCTATGGCTACACCTTC.